This entry describes one TCR beta chain. Its specificity is unknown. Sequencing used immunoSEQ multiplex PCR; TCRdb keeps in-frame clones, though not all of them. The sample has around 4,200 clones, roughly 85% seen once. Time point noted: neoterminal ileum biopsy at postoperative endoscopy, about 6 months after surgery. This record comes from a study of T cell repertoires in ileal Crohn's disease. Across the study: M6 samples are neoterminal ileum biopsies from postoperative colonoscopy. Study observations and caveats: High-frequency clones were more common in sorted CD8 than CD4 cells.

Per germline, CDR1 SGHVS and CDR2 FNYEAQ. V lost 4 bases and J lost 6, with 11 bases in between. The CDR3 consists of 13 residues. This TCR was recovered from an adult with Crohn's disease. The sequencing sample was made of ileal tissue. The chain has TRBV7-6 and TRBJ2-3; D remains unclear. In DNA form, the CDR3 reads TGTGCCAGCAGCTCGACCAACACGGATACGCAGTATTTT. Its translation is CASSSTNTDTQYF.